This is a list of T cell receptor beta chains from one sample in a study of T-cell reconstitution after alpha-beta-depleted transplantation in children. TCRdb itself ran the PCR reads through MiXCR, one entry per CDR3 protein. The table includes 700,000 to 850,000 distinct CDR3 sequences, approximately 15% detected once. The specimen comprised PBMCs, mostly from graft donor cells, sampled 360 days after TCRalphabeta/CD19-depleted stem cell transplant. Receptors were obtained from a male patient younger than 18 who had a stem cell transplant for acute lymphoblastic leukemia, so the T cells may come from the graft donor. Each CDR3 is given with its conserved first and last residue. Each record gives: D gene, clone size, CDR3 length, J gene, V gene, CDR3 DNA, CDR3 protein. The D gene is left open where the match is weak. Clone size is shown for a subset of rows, as once, few, many or a class of expanded clone.

-	few	15	TRBJ2-1	TRBV14	TGTGCCAGCAGCCCTACTAACAGGCCCCCCAATGAGCAGTTCTTC	CASSPTNRPPNEQFF
-	-	13	TRBJ2-1	TRBV27	TGTGCCACCCGGGACACAAGGGCTTATGAGCAGTTCTTC	CATRDTRAYEQFF
TRBD2	-	15	TRBJ2-3	TRBV20-1	TGCAGTGCTAGCGGGTCTAGCGGGGGCACAGATACGCAGTATTTT	CSASGSSGGTDTQYF
-	few	16	TRBJ2-7	TRBV5-1	TGCGCCAGCAGCTTGAGTAGGACAGCGAGGCGTTACGAGCAGTACTTC	CASSLSRTARRYEQYF
TRBD2	few	16	TRBJ2-3	TRBV12-3/TRBV12-4	TGTGCCAGCAGTTTAGATCTAGCGGGACCCCCAGATACGCAGTATTTT	CASSLDLAGPPDTQYF
-	few	12	TRBJ2-5	TRBV20-1	TGCAGTGCTACGGGTCTACGGAAGACCCAGTACTTC	CSATGLRKTQYF
TRBD2	-	16	TRBJ2-7	TRBV12-3/TRBV12-4	TGTGCCAGCAGTGGGGGGGGGACTAGCGTCTACTACGAGCAGTACTTC	CASSGGGTSVYYEQYF
-	-	12	TRBJ2-7	TRBV3-1	TGTGCCAGCAGCCAATATGGTAGGCCTAGCATCTTC	CASSQYGRPSIF
-	-	15	TRBJ1-1	TRBV5-1	TGCGCCAGCAGCTTGGTCTACCAGCGGAACACTGAAGCTTTCTTT	CASSLVYQRNTEAFF
TRBD2	-	17	TRBJ2-1	TRBV12-3/TRBV12-4	TGTGCCAGCAGTTTGGGACTAGCGCCAAGCTCCTACAATGAGCAGTTCTTC	CASSLGLAPSSYNEQFF
TRBD1	many	13	TRBJ1-6	TRBV12-3/TRBV12-4	TGTGCCAGCAGTAGCACAGGGGACTCACCCCTCCACTTT	CASSSTGDSPLHF
TRBD2	-	19	TRBJ2-7	TRBV12-3/TRBV12-4	TGTGCCAGCAGTTTCGGGGGGCTAGCGGGAGGGCCCGGCGTAGACGAGCAGTACTTC	CASSFGGLAGGPGVDEQYF
TRBD1	few	13	TRBJ1-5	TRBV24-1	TGTGCCACCAGTGATTTCGGGACAGGACCCCAGCATTTT	CATSDFGTGPQHF
-	many	13	TRBJ1-3	TRBV15	TGTGCCACCAGCAGAGGTTGGGGAAACACCATATATTTT	CATSRGWGNTIYF
TRBD2	-	15	TRBJ2-3	TRBV7-9	TGTGCCAGCAGCGAGAGCGGGAGGGCTCGAGATACGCAGTATTTT	CASSESGRARDTQYF
-	-	13	TRBJ1-1	TRBV20-1	TGCAGTGCTAGGAACAGCCTAAACACTGAAGCTTTCTTT	CSARNSLNTEAFF
-	few	16	TRBJ2-7	TRBV4-1	TGCGCCAGCAGCCAACTCCTCCGGGGCCGGAACTACGAGCAGTACTTC	CASSQLLRGRNYEQYF
-	-	13	TRBJ2-3	TRBV20-1	TGCAGTGCTCTTCGGGACCCCACAGATACGCAGTATTTT	CSALRDPTDTQYF
-	-	12	TRBJ1-6	TRBV25-1	TGTGCCAGCAGTGAGGGCGCGTCACCCCTCCACTTT	CASSEGASPLHF
-	few	13	TRBJ1-4	TRBV20-1	TGCAGTGCCCAGGTTGCAACTAATGAAAAACTGTTTTTT	CSAQVATNEKLFF
TRBD2	-	18	TRBJ2-1	TRBV7-6	TGTGCCAGCAGCTTAGAGCCTAGCGGGAGAGGGTCCTACAATGAGCAGTTCTTC	CASSLEPSGRGSYNEQFF
-	-	14	TRBJ2-6	TRBV3-1	TGTGCCAGCAGACCCGGCTCTGGGGCCAACGTCCTGACTTTC	CASRPGSGANVLTF
-	-	16	TRBJ2-2	TRBV5-1	TGCGCCAGCAGCTTGGGGGACACAGCGAACACCGGGGAGCTGTTTTTT	CASSLGDTANTGELFF
TRBD1	few	16	TRBJ1-1	TRBV7-9	TGTGCCAGCAGCCGCATCGACAGGGGAATGAACACTGAAGCTTTCTTT	CASSRIDRGMNTEAFF
TRBD2	many	15	TRBJ2-1	TRBV7-8	TGTGCCAGCAGCTTAATGTGGGAGGGCTTAAATGAGCAGTTCTTC	CASSLMWEGLNEQFF
-	-	14	TRBJ2-2	TRBV5-4	TGTGCCAGCAGGCCCTTTACTAGATCCGGGGAGCTGTTTTTT	CASRPFTRSGELFF
-	-	14	TRBJ2-3	TRBV5-1	TGCGCCAGCAGCTCGACCAAGCCCACAGATACGCAGTATTTT	CASSSTKPTDTQYF
TRBD2	many	16	TRBJ2-1	TRBV5-1	TGCGCCAGCAGCCAAGGACTAGCGGGACTTTACAATGAGCAGTTCTTC	CASSQGLAGLYNEQFF
-	-	17	TRBJ2-4	TRBV21-1	TGTGCCAGCAGCCCCAACCGGCTAGCGGAGGCCAAAAACATTCAGTACTTC	CASSPNRLAEAKNIQYF
-	few	17	TRBJ1-5	TRBV9	TGTGCCAGCAGCGTAGGGTCGATCTGGGATAGCAATCAGCCCCAGCATTTT	CASSVGSIWDSNQPQHF
TRBD1	few	15	TRBJ2-7	TRBV9	TGTGCCAGCAGCGCGGGACAGGGGGCGTTGGGCGAGCAGTACTTC	CASSAGQGALGEQYF
-	many	13	TRBJ2-7	TRBV6-4	TGTGCCAGTTTTCTGGACAGATCCTACGAGCAGTACTTC	CASFLDRSYEQYF
-	many	13	TRBJ2-3	TRBV29-1	TGCAGCGCTATCACGGTTAGCACAGATACGCAGTATTTT	CSAITVSTDTQYF
TRBD2	few	16	TRBJ2-7	TRBV4-1	TGCGCCAGCAGCCAAACTCGGCCGGGAGGGACCTACGAGCAGTACTTC	CASSQTRPGGTYEQYF
TRBD2	few	16	TRBJ2-2	TRBV15	TGTGCCACCAGCCCGCCTCGCGGGGGTGACACCGGGGAGCTGTTTTTT	CATSPPRGGDTGELFF
-	-	13	TRBJ2-1	TRBV7-3	TGTGCCAGCAGCCCCTTCTCAGCTGACGAGCAGTTCTTC	CASSPFSADEQFF
-	few	20	TRBJ1-4	TRBV12-2	TGTGCAAGTCGCCCCCTGGATCCTAGTCGAGTGGTTGCAACTAATGAAAAACTGTTTTTT	CASRPLDPSRVVATNEKLFF
TRBD1	few	14	TRBJ1-1	TRBV2	TGTGCCAGCAGAGTACCGGACAGGGCGGCTGAAGCTTTCTTT	CASRVPDRAAEAFF
-	-	15	TRBJ2-1	TRBV7-3	TGTGCCAGCAGCTTAATAAGGACCAGGGGAGAGGAGCAGTTCTTC	CASSLIRTRGEEQFF
TRBD2	-	15	TRBJ2-7	TRBV7-9	TGTGCCAGCAGCTTACCTGAGCGGGGGGACTACGAGCAGTACTTC	CASSLPERGDYEQYF
-	few	11	TRBJ1-1	TRBV13	TGTGCCAGCAACTACGGTGCTGAAGCTTTCTTT	CASNYGAEAFF
TRBD1	-	16	TRBJ2-1	TRBV9	TGTGCCAGCAGTGCCCCAGGGGGCGTAGGATACGCTGAGCAGTTCTTC	CASSAPGGVGYAEQFF
TRBD2	once	17	TRBJ2-1	TRBV5-1	TGCGCCAGCAGGGGGGGGACTGGGAAAAGCTCCTACAATGAGCAGTTCTTC	CASRGGTGKSSYNEQFF
-	few	13	TRBJ2-7	TRBV5-1	TGCGCCAGCAGCGACGGACTGTACTACGAGCAGTACTTC	CASSDGLYYEQYF
TRBD2	-	16	TRBJ2-7	TRBV4-2	TGTGCCAGCAGCCAAGCCCTAGCGGGGGGACCCTACGAGCAGTACTTC	CASSQALAGGPYEQYF
-	-	15	TRBJ2-2	TRBV6-5	TGTGCCAGCAGTTACTTGGGAGATGGTTCCGGGGAGCTGTTTTTT	CASSYLGDGSGELFF
-	few	12	TRBJ2-2	TRBV7-9	TGTGCCAGCAGCTTTATCGGCGGGGAGCTGTTTTTT	CASSFIGGELFF
TRBD1	many	16	TRBJ1-5	TRBV12-3/TRBV12-4	TGTGCCAGCAACGGACAGGGCCCAGTAAACAATCAGCCCCAGCATTTT	CASNGQGPVNNQPQHF
TRBD1	-	18	TRBJ2-2	TRBV3-1	TGTGCCAGCAGCCCACAACAGGGACAGGGGGGGCACACCGGGGAGCTGTTTTTT	CASSPQQGQGGHTGELFF
-	-	17	TRBJ1-1	TRBV6-5	TGTGCCAGCAGTTACCTAGGGAGGGGAGGCGCGAACACTGAAGCTTTCTTT	CASSYLGRGGANTEAFF
-	few	14	TRBJ2-7	TRBV5-1	TGCGCCAGCAGCTTGGGTCGACTAGACAGCGAGCAGTACTTC	CASSLGRLDSEQYF
-	many	10	TRBJ2-2	TRBV29-1	TGCAGCGTTGAAGCCGGGGAGCTGTTTTTT	CSVEAGELFF